This T cell receptor (beta chain) is from a study of OX40 agonist ivuxolimab in advanced cancers. Per the germline V gene, CDR1 is SGHRS and CDR2 is YFSETQ. V was shortened by 4 bases and J by 4 bases, with 14 bases between the two germline ends. There are 14 residues in the CDR3. This clone was recorded only once. What it recognizes is unknown. Study-wide results and limits: Still undetermined is the antigen specificity of the expanded peripheral T cells. Clonal expansion by week 6 occurred in CD4+ and CD8+ blood T cells (at 0.1 to 3.0 mg/kg). Relatively little clonal expansion, among the lowest observed, appeared in partial responders at 0.1-3.0 mg/kg. On average, CD8+ T cells had more expanded clones than CD4+.

The assay was immunoSEQ multiplex PCR, and TCRdb's table has in-frame clones only and misses some. The sample has about 66,000 clones, less than 90% seen once. The input for sequencing was CD4+ or CD8+ T cells sorted from blood, taken in a trial of the OX40 agonist ivuxolimab. The TCR comes from an adult with an advanced solid tumor such as melanoma, head and neck, liver or kidney cancer. J is TRBJ1-1 and V is TRBV5-1; perhaps TRBD1 as D (5 bases). The CDR3 loop reads CASSPATGFTEAFF. In nucleotides, the CDR3 is TGCGCCAGCAGCCCCGCAACAGGTTTCACTGAAGCTTTCTTT.